This TCR beta chain was captured in a study of shared clonotypes between healthy human individuals. Across the whole study: Samples came from a couple of female and three male donors aged 18 to 49.

This CDR3 is 14 amino acids long. CDR1 MNHNS and CDR2 SASEGT come from the germline V gene. V was trimmed by 2 bases and J by 2 bases, leaving 9 bases between them. About this clone: Other DNA sequences within the sample encode an identical CDR3.

Assay used: immunoSEQ multiplex PCR; TCRdb lists only in-frame clones, some missing. The top ten hold 0.35% to 0.45% of the sample, which has 2.3 million or so clones, 93% seen once. The chain couples TRBV6-1 to TRBJ1-1; D is ambiguous. The receptor's source is a man aged 18 to 30 in good health. Some clones in this sample may be carry-over from other donors' samples. The sequenced sample consisted of naive CD4+ T cells from PBMCs. Subset here: CD45RA+ positively selected. The chain's CDR3 is CASSELGGNTEAFF. Written as DNA, the CDR3 is TGTGCCAGCAGTGAACTTGGCGGCAACACTGAAGCTTTCTTT.